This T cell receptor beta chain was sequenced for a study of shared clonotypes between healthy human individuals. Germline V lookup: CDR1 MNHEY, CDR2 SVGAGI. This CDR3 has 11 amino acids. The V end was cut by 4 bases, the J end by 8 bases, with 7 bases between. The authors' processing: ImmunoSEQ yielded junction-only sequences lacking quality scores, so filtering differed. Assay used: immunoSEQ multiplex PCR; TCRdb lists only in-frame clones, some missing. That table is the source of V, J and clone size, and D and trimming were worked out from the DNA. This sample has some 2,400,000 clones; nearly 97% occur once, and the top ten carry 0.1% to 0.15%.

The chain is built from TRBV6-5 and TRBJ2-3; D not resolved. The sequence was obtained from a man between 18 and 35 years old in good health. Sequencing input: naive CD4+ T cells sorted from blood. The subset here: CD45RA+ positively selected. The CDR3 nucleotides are TGTGCCAGCAGTTTTAAGGGTACGCAGTATTTT. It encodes CASSFKGTQYF.